This T cell receptor beta chain stems from a study of blood T cell repertoires in COVID-19. The wider study: There were acute and convalescent COVID-19 samples, and they came from the United States, Italy and Spain. Sample material is recorded as cDNA or gDNA derived from T cells, B-cell-depleted T cells, or PBMCs.

This table comes from immunoSEQ multiplex PCR, and its TCRdb copy is limited to in-frame clones, with some not included. The sample contains 95,000 to 150,000 clones, around 78% of which appear only once. V lost 4 bases, J lost 6 bases, and 6 bases stayed unmatched. CDR3 length: 14 residues. The germline gives CDR1 SNHLY, CDR2 FYNNEI. Sequenced sample: peripheral blood. The clonotype originates from a man aged 70 or older with acute or convalescent COVID-19. The rearrangement links TRBV2 to TRBJ1-1; TRBD1 matches 9 bases. The CDR3 spells CASSGTGEIAEAFF. The CDR3 DNA is TGTGCCAGCAGTGGGACAGGGGAGATCGCTGAAGCTTTCTTT.